The 3 T cell receptor beta chains below were found in one sample sequenced in a study of technical replicates of blood from a few donors. Sequencing was performed with immunoSEQ multiplex PCR; in TCRdb, only in-frame clones are kept and a portion is missing. The sample lists more than 65,000 clones, approximately 94% occurring once. The sequenced sample was T cells isolated from PBMCs. These receptors were obtained from a human donor in good health.

This sequence joins TRBV5-1 and TRBJ1-2, with D hard to call. In germline, CDR1 is SGHRS, CDR2 YFSETQ. The CDR3 runs to 14 residues. Trimming took off 0 bases at V and 1 base at J, with 7 bases between the two ends. The CDR3 DNA reads TGCGCCAGCAGCTTGGATTCCATTAACTATGGCTACACCTTC. Protein: CASSLDSINYGYTF.

V is TRBV27 and J is TRBJ1-1, with TRBD1 matching over 7 bases. The germline gives CDR1 MNHEY, CDR2 SMNVEV (reference sequence). CDR3 length: 16 amino acids. V shed 0 bases and J 0 bases; nucleotides not matched to a gene: 4. The CDR3 here is CASSLSRQGMNTEAFF. DNA of the CDR3: TGTGCCAGCAGTTTATCCAGACAGGGAATGAACACTGAAGCTTTCTTT.

This clone was seen a few times. Other nucleotide sequences from this sample produce the same CDR3. The chain employs TRBV5-6 and TRBJ1-1; D is undetermined. Trimming stripped 1 base from V and 4 bases from J, with 5 bases between. This CDR3 contains 12 residues. Germline assignment: CDR1 SGHDT and CDR2 YYEEEE. In nucleotides, the CDR3 is TGTGCCAGCAGCTTGCGGGGCACTGAAGCTTTCTTT. Translated, it gives CASSLRGTEAFF.